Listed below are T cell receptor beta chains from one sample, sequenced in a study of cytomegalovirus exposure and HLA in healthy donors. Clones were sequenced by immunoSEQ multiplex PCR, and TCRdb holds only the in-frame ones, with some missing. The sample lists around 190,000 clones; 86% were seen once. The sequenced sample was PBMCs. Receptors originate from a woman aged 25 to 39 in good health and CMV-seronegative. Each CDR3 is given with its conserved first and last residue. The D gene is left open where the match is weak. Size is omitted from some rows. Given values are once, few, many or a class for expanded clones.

TGTGCCAGCAGCCGGCGTGGTGGACAGGGGGCCGAGCAGTACTTC | CASSRRGGQGAEQYF | TRBV7-3 | TRBD1 | NA | TRBJ2-7
TGTGCCAGCAGCGCCGAGCGGGGTGCCCAGTACTTC | CASSAERGAQYF | TRBV9 | TRBD2 | NA | TRBJ2-5
TGCGCCAGCAGCCAACCTCCGGGACAGGGGAATGAAAAACTGTTTTTT | CASSQPPGQGNEKLFF | TRBV4-1 | TRBD1 | NA | TRBJ1-4
TGTGCCAGCAGCCCCTCAGGGGCGAGGACTGAAGCTTTCTTT | CASSPSGARTEAFF | TRBV7-9 | NA | NA | TRBJ1-1
TGCGCCAGCAGCCAAGAGCTCCAGGGAACCTACGAGCAGTACTTC | CASSQELQGTYEQYF | TRBV4-1 | NA | once | TRBJ2-7
TGTGCCAGCAGCTTAGGTCATCAGGGTATAATGGGCTACACCTTC | CASSLGHQGIMGYTF | TRBV7-3 | NA | NA | TRBJ1-2
TGTGCCAGCAGTTACGGGACAGCGAACACCGGGGAGCTGTTTTTT | CASSYGTANTGELFF | TRBV6-5 | TRBD1 | NA | TRBJ2-2
TGTGCCAGCACCGTTAGCGGGGGCTTCCAGGATACGCAGTATTTT | CASTVSGGFQDTQYF | TRBV7-9 | TRBD2 | NA | TRBJ2-3
TGTGCCAGCAGCCAAGATATGGGACTTCACAATGAGCAGTTCTTC | CASSQDMGLHNEQFF | TRBV4-2 | NA | once | TRBJ2-1
TGTGCCAGCAGCTCTTCGGGCCTAGCGCCAGATACGCAGTATTTT | CASSSSGLAPDTQYF | TRBV7-2 | NA | NA | TRBJ2-3
TGTGCCAGCAGCGCCGGGACAGGGGCCTCTACGGAGTACGAGCAGTACTTC | CASSAGTGASTEYEQYF | TRBV2 | TRBD1 | once | TRBJ2-7
TGTGCCAGCAGCGACCAGGGCGTGAACACTGAAGCTTTCTTT | CASSDQGVNTEAFF | TRBV7-9 | NA | once | TRBJ1-1
TGTGCCTGGAGTGTTTTGGGACAGGCGACCTCCCGGGGCACTGAAGCTTTCTTT | CAWSVLGQATSRGTEAFF | TRBV30 | TRBD1 | NA | TRBJ1-1
TGTGCCAGCAGTGAATCGGGACTGTTCTACGAGCAGTACTTC | CASSESGLFYEQYF | TRBV6-1 | NA | NA | TRBJ2-7
TGTGCCAGCAGTTTAGCGGCGACCCTTTATGGCTACACCTTC | CASSLAATLYGYTF | TRBV28 | NA | NA | TRBJ1-2
TGTGCCAGCAGCGGAGGAGCAGGGACTCAAGAGACCCAGTACTTC | CASSGGAGTQETQYF | TRBV9 | NA | NA | TRBJ2-5
TGTGCCAGCAGCCAAGATGGTTGGGGGGGGCCGGAGGGTAGCTATGATACGCAGTATTTT | CASSQDGWGGPEGSYDTQYF | TRBV4-2 | NA | NA | TRBJ2-3
TGTGCCAGCAGCTTACTAGTCGCCGAGCAGTTCTTC | CASSLLVAEQFF | TRBV11-2 | NA | NA | TRBJ2-1
TGTGCCAGCAGCCAAGATATAGGGACTCGGATTTACAATGAGCAGTTCTTC | CASSQDIGTRIYNEQFF | TRBV4-2 | NA | NA | TRBJ2-1
TGTGCCAGCAGCCGGGACAGGGGACCCCCCTACAATGAGCAGTTCTTC | CASSRDRGPPYNEQFF | TRBV5-4 | TRBD1 | NA | TRBJ2-1
TGTGCCAGCAGTGAACTAGCGGGGGGACAAGAGACCCAGTACTTC | CASSELAGGQETQYF | TRBV6-1 | TRBD2 | once | TRBJ2-5
TGTGCCAGCAGTGAGAGGACTAGCGGGGGGGCGGATGGGGCCAACGTCCTGACTTTC | CASSERTSGGADGANVLTF | TRBV6-1 | TRBD2 | NA | TRBJ2-6
TGTGCCAGCAGTTTAGACCGGGGGACTGAAGCTTTCTTT | CASSLDRGTEAFF | TRBV27 | NA | NA | TRBJ1-1
TGTGCCAGCAGCCCTAGCGGTGAAAAACTGTTTTTT | CASSPSGEKLFF | TRBV14 | NA | NA | TRBJ1-4
TGCAGCGTTGTGGAGACCGGGGCCAACGTCCTGACTTTC | CSVVETGANVLTF | TRBV29-1 | NA | NA | TRBJ2-6
TGTGCCACCCAGCGGGGGTTAGCGGGAGTTCAGTGGACAGATACGCAGTATTTT | CATQRGLAGVQWTDTQYF | TRBV5-4 | TRBD2 | once | TRBJ2-3
TGTGCCAGCAGCTCCGCGTTGACCCAGTACTTC | CASSSALTQYF | TRBV11-2 | NA | NA | TRBJ2-5
TGTGCCAGCAGGGAGGCGGGTTCCTACGAGCAGTACTTC | CASREAGSYEQYF | TRBV6-5 | NA | NA | TRBJ2-7
TGTGCCAGCAGTCCCGGACAGGGTGGCACAGATACGCAGTATTTT | CASSPGQGGTDTQYF | TRBV6-5 | TRBD1 | NA | TRBJ2-3
TGTGCCAGTAGTACGGGAGACTCCTACAATGAGCAGTTCTTC | CASSTGDSYNEQFF | TRBV19 | NA | NA | TRBJ2-1
TGTGCCACTACACCCCTCAGAGGGAACACTGAAGCTTTCTTT | CATTPLRGNTEAFF | TRBV6-1 | NA | NA | TRBJ1-1
TGCGCCAGCAGCTACGAGACAGGATTCAGGTACAATGAGCAGTTCTTC | CASSYETGFRYNEQFF | TRBV5-1 | NA | NA | TRBJ2-1
TGTGCCAGCAGTGATGGGCGGGAGAGCACAGATACGCAGTATTTT | CASSDGRESTDTQYF | TRBV2 | TRBD2 | NA | TRBJ2-3
TGTGCCAGCAGTTTTGCAGGGGGCAGTGGTGAGACCCAGTACTTC | CASSFAGGSGETQYF | TRBV2 | TRBD1 | NA | TRBJ2-5
TGTGCCAGCTCACAACTAACAACCTCGAACGAGCAGTACTTC | CASSQLTTSNEQYF | TRBV18 | NA | NA | TRBJ2-7
TGTGCCAGCAGCCTATCGGGGGGCCAGTTTCGCGAGCAGTTCTTC | CASSLSGGQFREQFF | TRBV5-6 | NA | once | TRBJ2-1
TGTGCCAGCAGCTTGGGCCAGGGGGCAGGCAATGAGCAGTTCTTC | CASSLGQGAGNEQFF | TRBV5-8 | TRBD1 | NA | TRBJ2-1